This T cell receptor beta chain came from a study of blood T cell repertoires in COVID-19. Study in general: Sample material is recorded as cDNA or gDNA derived from T cells, B-cell-depleted T cells, or PBMCs.

Participant reports of clinical history set cohort assignment. The repertoire was sequenced with immunoSEQ multiplex PCR; TCRdb's copy has only in-frame clones and lacks some. The sample includes fewer than 350,000 clones, roughly 90% of them seen just once. V shed 4 bases, J shed 6 bases, and the junction held 8 bases outside the gene matches. Germline lookup yields CDR1 SGHNT and CDR2 YYREEE (reference sequence). This CDR3 has 14 residues. The source of this sequence is a woman aged 40 to 55 with acute COVID-19. This chain links TRBV5-4 with TRBJ2-3, with 7 positions matching TRBD2. Sequencing input: PBMCs or T cells enriched from blood (not recorded which). CDR3 bases: TGTGCCAGCAGCGTCCGCGCGGGAGCGGATACGCAGTATTTT. Residues: CASSVRAGADTQYF.